Listed here are 29 T cell receptor beta chains from one sample, sequenced in a study of shared clonotypes between healthy human individuals (TCRdb year 2020). Libraries were made using the immunoSEQ multiplex PCR assay. Here the immuneACCESS table is served through TCRdb, limited to in-frame sequences with V and J called. Missing clones are a known gap in these copies; in checked studies unresolved V genes cover under half, and the rest lacks a known reason. This sample holds approximately 350,000 clones; about 96% were observed only once. The ten largest clones represent around 0.29% of the sample. Sequenced: memory CD8+ T cells sorted from blood. The cell subset or site label, as the study defines it: CD45RO+ cells pooled with CCR7-negative TemRA cells. Source of these receptors: a man younger than 45 in good health.

This chain links TRBV28 with TRBJ2-1; possibly TRBD1 for D (6 bases). The CDR3 length is 15 residues. CDR1 and CDR2 (germline): MDHEN, SYDVKM. Trimming removed 10 bases from V and 3 bases from J, with 19 bases in between. CDR3 in amino acids: CATGRAGANYNEQFF. CDR3 DNA: TGTGCCACCGGGCGGGCAGGGGCTAACTACAATGAGCAGTTCTTC.

This clone showed up just a few times. This chain connects TRBV13 to TRBJ1-1; 7 nucleotides line up with TRBD1. V shed 5 bases, J shed 4 bases, and the junction held 13 bases outside the gene matches. Germline lookup yields CDR1 PRHDT and CDR2 FYEKMQ (reference sequence). The CDR3 length is 16 residues. The CDR3 spells CASSPGTASWSTEAFF. The CDR3 nucleotides are TGTGCCAGCAGCCCCGGGACAGCCTCGTGGAGCACTGAAGCTTTCTTT.

The chain links TRBV10-2 to TRBJ2-2; either TRBD1 or TRBD2 may fit D (5 bases each). Germline CDR1 is WSHSY and CDR2 is SAAADI. The CDR3 is 15 residues long. Trimming left V 4 bases short and J 6 bases short, with 15 bases between. The CDR3 spells CASSARGYRAGELFF. DNA of the CDR3: TGCGCCAGCAGTGCCCGGGGCTACCGTGCCGGGGAGCTGTTTTTT.

The gene calls are TRBV7-9 and TRBJ2-5, with D maybe TRBD2 (6 bases). The CDR3 consists of 17 residues. Trimming left V 5 bases short and J 3 bases short, with 22 bases between. Germline-derived CDR1 and CDR2 are SEHNR and FQNEAQ (reference sequence). CDR3 in amino acids: CASSPRWGEGGKETQYF. In DNA, the CDR3 is TGTGCCAGCAGCCCACGGTGGGGCGAGGGAGGAAAAGAGACCCAGTACTTC. The entire variable domain, with the rest obtained from reference TRBV7-9 and TRBJ2-5, is as follows: DTGVSQNPRHKITKRGQNVTFRCDPISEHNRLYWYRQTLGQGPEFLTYFQNEAQLEKSRLLSDRFSAERPKGSFSTLEIQRTEQGDSAMYLCASSPRWGEGGKETQYFGPGTRLLVL.

The V gene is TRBV4-1, the J gene TRBJ2-1, with 7 bases matching TRBD2. Unmatched junction bases numbered 3, after V lost 1 base and J lost 0 bases. The CDR3 is 16 amino acids. The germline CDR1 and CDR2 sequences are MGHRA and YSYEKL. CDR3 sequence: CASSQVSSGSYNEQFF. CDR3 coding DNA: TGCGCCAGCAGCCAAGTTTCTAGCGGCTCCTACAATGAGCAGTTCTTC.

The rearrangement uses TRBV5-4 and TRBJ1-4, with D unclear. Germline CDR1 and CDR2: SGHNT and YYREEE (reference sequence). This CDR3 contains 12 residues. Trimming removed 7 bases at V and 4 bases at J, with 8 bases between. The CDR3 sequence is CASGHSNEKLFF. The CDR3 DNA is TGTGCCAGCGGTCACAGTAATGAAAAACTGTTTTTT.

The rearrangement joins TRBV6-5 to TRBJ2-1; D may be TRBD2 (5 bases). Germline CDR1 MNHEY, CDR2 SVGAGI. The CDR3 spans 10 residues. V lost 8 bases to trimming and J lost 7 bases, with 6 bases between them. The CDR3 protein is CASGENEQFF. The CDR3 bases are TGTGCCAGCGGGGAGAATGAGCAGTTCTTC.

The genes are TRBV7-2 and TRBJ1-3, with unresolved D. CDR3 length equals 15 residues. V was cut by 1 base and J by 0 bases, with 7 bases left in between. Germline V gene lookup returns CDR1 SGHTA and CDR2 FQGNSA. CDR3 residues: CASSLGPDSGNTIYF. The CDR3 region has the DNA TGTGCCAGCAGCTTAGGGCCAGACTCTGGAAACACCATATATTTT.

The gene calls are TRBV28 and TRBJ2-1, with 7 bases aligning to TRBD2. The trim removed 5 bases at V and 0 bases at J, leaving 7 bases unmatched. The length of the CDR3 is 16 residues. CDR1 is MDHEN, CDR2 SYDVKM, per germline. The chain's CDR3 is CASSTRLASSYNEQFF. The CDR3 DNA sequence: TGTGCCAGCAGTACTCGACTAGCTAGCTCCTACAATGAGCAGTTCTTC.

The chain recombines TRBV6-1 with TRBJ1-5; no clear D. Germline V gene lookup returns CDR1 MNHNS and CDR2 SASEGT. Trimming cost V 7 bases and J 3 bases, with 13 bases left between them. This CDR3 comprises 14 residues. CDR3 in DNA: TGTGCCAGCACCCCGGGAATAAACAATCAGCCCCAGCATTTT. It yields the protein CASTPGINNQPQHF.

This sequence joins TRBV6-5 and TRBJ2-3, with 8 bases fitting TRBD2. CDR1 MNHEY and CDR2 SVGAGI come from the germline V gene. The CDR3 has 16 amino acids. Trimming removed 2 bases from V and 2 bases from J; junction bases left unmatched: 6. Here the CDR3 DNA reads TGTGCCAGCAGTTACCGGCCGGGACTAGTCACAGATACGCAGTATTTT. Translated: CASSYRPGLVTDTQYF.

This chain links TRBV7-9 with TRBJ2-1; D gene unclear. Trimming removed 3 bases at V and 0 bases at J, with 6 bases between. The CDR3 has 14 amino acids. Germline V lookup: CDR1 SEHNR, CDR2 FQNEAQ (reference sequence). CDR3 DNA: TGTGCCAGCAGCTTCAGGAGCTCCTACAATGAGCAGTTCTTC. This codes for CASSFRSSYNEQFF.

This clone showed up just once. V and J are TRBV6-5 and TRBJ2-1; TRBD2 matches at 9 bases. Germline lookup yields CDR1 MNHEY and CDR2 SVGAGI. The CDR3 spans 16 residues. The V and J ends lost 2 bases and 9 bases, in that order; junction bases with no gene match: 11. The CDR3 sequence is CASSYGVAGVGGEQFF. The CDR3 nucleotides read TGTGCCAGCAGTTACGGAGTAGCGGGAGTTGGGGGTGAGCAGTTCTTC.

The chain links TRBV14 to TRBJ1-3; the match to TRBD1 covers 7 bases. V was clipped by 0 bases and J by 4 bases; unmatched bases: 3. The germline V gene has CDR1 SGHDN and CDR2 FVKESK. This CDR3 is 15 amino acids long. The CDR3 loop reads CASSQDRGYGNTIYF. CDR3 nucleotides: TGTGCCAGCAGCCAAGACAGGGGGTACGGAAACACCATATATTTT.

The chain recombines TRBV19 with TRBJ2-6, with D unclear. Looked up from germline, CDR1 is LNHDA and CDR2 is SQIVND (reference sequence). This CDR3 spans 14 amino acids. Trimming cost V 11 bases and J 0 bases, with 11 bases left between them. This chain's CDR3 is CASTLTSGANVLTF. CDR3 in DNA: TGTGCCTCGACCCTCACCTCTGGGGCCAACGTCCTGACTTTC. Variable domain in full (rest from reference TRBV19 and TRBJ2-6): DGGITQSPKYLFRKEGQNVTLSCEQNLNHDAMYWYRQDPGQGLRLIYYSQIVNDFQKGDIAEGYSVSREKKESFPLTVTSAQKNPTAFYLCASTLTSGANVLTFGAGSRLTVL.

The chain carries TRBV27 and TRBJ1-2; D is ambiguous. V lost 8 bases to trimming and J lost 6 bases, with 19 bases between them. Germline loops: CDR1 MNHEY, CDR2 SMNVEV (reference sequence). The length of the CDR3 is 14 residues. In DNA, the CDR3 is TGTGCCAGCGCCGAAGGGTGGTCCGGGAATGGCTACACCTTC. Translated: CASAEGWSGNGYTF.

In its sample, this clone was seen once. The chain has TRBV2 and TRBJ2-3, with D possibly being TRBD1 (5 bases). Per the germline V gene, CDR1 is SNHLY and CDR2 is FYNNEI. Between the trimmed V and J ends, which lost 3 bases and 1 base, there was a span of 11 bases. This CDR3 is built from 15 residues. CDR3 sequence (DNA): TGTGCCAGCAGTGATCAGGGAATTGGCACAGATACGCAGTATTTT. Translation gives CASSDQGIGTDTQYF.

The chain uses TRBV2 and TRBJ1-3, with TRBD1 as a possible D gene (6 bases). Germline CDR1 SNHLY, CDR2 FYNNEI. This CDR3 spans 14 amino acids. Trimming pared 6 bases from V and 0 bases from J, leaving 9 bases between. CDR3: CASRTDSSGNTIYF. The CDR3, as DNA: TGTGCCAGCAGGACGGACAGCTCTGGAAACACCATATATTTT.

This clone was found once. This chain joins TRBV5-6 and TRBJ2-5; 7 nucleotides line up with TRBD2. The CDR3 is made up of 15 amino acids. Germline CDR1 is SGHDT and CDR2 is YYEEEE. The V and J ends lost 3 bases and 1 base, in that order; junction bases with no gene match: 6. The CDR3 DNA sequence: TGTGCCAGCAGCTCTGTAGGGAGGGTCCAAGAGACCCAGTACTTC. This gives the protein CASSSVGRVQETQYF.

V gene TRBV2 combines with J gene TRBJ2-1, with 9 bases fitting TRBD2. This CDR3 is built from 18 residues. CDR1 is SNHLY, CDR2 FYNNEI, per germline. After removal of 3 bases from V and 0 bases from J, the junction contained 9 bases not matched to a gene. This CDR3 reads CASSDLSGTSSSYNEQFF. CDR3 nucleotide sequence: TGTGCCAGCAGTGATTTAAGTGGGACTAGCTCCTCCTACAATGAGCAGTTCTTC.

The chain has TRBV6-6 and TRBJ1-3; a weak D match, TRBD1 (5 bases). V lost 4 bases, J lost 0 bases, and 7 bases lay in between. CDR1 is MNHNY, CDR2 SVGAGI, per germline (reference sequence). The CDR3 contains 14 residues. CDR3 sequence (DNA): TGTGCCAGCAGTTGGGGACGCTCTGGAAACACCATATATTTT. It yields the protein CASSWGRSGNTIYF.

V and J are TRBV28 and TRBJ2-5; 7 positions agree with TRBD2. Losses at the gene ends were 8 bases for V and 4 bases for J; bases not matched to a gene: 10. CDR1 is MDHEN, CDR2 SYDVKM, per germline. CDR3 length equals 14 residues. The CDR3 reads CASRGLVVLETQYF. The DNA for the CDR3 is TGTGCCAGCCGAGGACTAGTAGTGCTAGAGACCCAGTACTTC. The full variable domain, in which reference TRBV28 and TRBJ2-5 provide the parts outside the CDR3, is DVKVTQSSRYLVKRTGEKVFLECVQDMDHENMFWYRQDPGLGLRLIYFSYDVKMKEKGDIPEGYSVSREKKERFSLILESASTNQTSMYLCASRGLVVLETQYFGPGTRLLVL.

This clone was seen once. The chain couples TRBV5-1 to TRBJ2-7; TRBD1 aligns across 7 bases. The CDR3 totals 13 residues. Looked up from germline, CDR1 is SGHRS and CDR2 is YFSETQ. Losses at the gene ends were 4 bases for V and 5 bases for J; bases not matched to a gene: 6. The CDR3 DNA follows: TGCGCCAGCAGCACCCGGACAGGCAACGAGCAGTACTTC. Amino acid sequence: CASSTRTGNEQYF.

The J gene is TRBJ1-5, the V gene TRBV6-6, with 7 nucleotides matching TRBD1. Trimming at V came to 5 bases and at J to 5 bases, leaving 9 bases not matched to a gene. This CDR3 contains 15 residues. Per the germline V gene, CDR1 is MNHNY and CDR2 is SVGAGI (reference sequence). CDR3 DNA: TGTGCCAGCAGTCGCTACAGGGGCGCTTATCAGCCCCAGCATTTT. Encoded protein: CASSRYRGAYQPQHF.

The chain carries TRBV9 and TRBJ1-1; 10 bases align to TRBD1. Trimming at V came to 3 bases and at J to 3 bases, leaving 5 bases not matched to a gene. Germline CDR1 reads SGDLS; CDR2 reads YYNGEE. This CDR3 contains 15 residues. CDR3 protein: CASSADRGRDTEAFF. The CDR3 coding sequence is TGTGCCAGCAGCGCTGACAGGGGGCGGGACACTGAAGCTTTCTTT.

J is TRBJ1-1 and V is TRBV9, with 7 bases fitting TRBD1. Germline lookup yields CDR1 SGDLS and CDR2 YYNGEE. J lost 4 bases, V lost 0 bases, and 6 bases had no gene match. CDR3 size: 15 residues. CDR3 protein: CASSVDGRGGTEAFF. Written as DNA, the CDR3 is TGTGCCAGCAGCGTAGATGGCAGGGGGGGCACTGAAGCTTTCTTT.

The chain has TRBV15 and TRBJ1-1; TRBD1 agrees at 10 bases. CDR3 length equals 16 residues. With V trimmed by 4 bases and J by 6 bases, 11 bases remained unmatched. The germline V gene has CDR1 LNHNV and CDR2 YYDKDF (reference sequence). The CDR3: CATSKGTGAKFAEAFF. The CDR3 DNA is TGTGCCACCAGCAAGGGGACAGGGGCGAAGTTCGCTGAAGCTTTCTTT.

This chain uses TRBV7-9 with TRBJ2-5; no firm D call. The CDR3 is 12 residues long. Trimming took off 4 bases at V and 5 bases at J, with 8 bases between the two ends. Germline V CDR1 and CDR2: SEHNR, FQNEAQ (reference sequence). CDR3 coding DNA: TGTGCCAGCAGCTCCGGGTGGGAGACCCAGTACTTC. This codes for CASSSGWETQYF.

The chain has TRBV11-2 and TRBJ2-1; 7 bases match TRBD1. CDR3 length: 16 residues. The V gene end was trimmed by 2 bases and the J gene end by 1 base; junction bases not matched to a gene: 5. Germline-derived CDR1 and CDR2 are SGHAT and FQNNGV. The CDR3 DNA is TGTGCCAGCAGCTTATACCCAGGGGGATCCTACAATGAGCAGTTCTTC. It is translated as CASSLYPGGSYNEQFF.